This entry is about one T cell receptor (beta chain). TCRdb's table, derived via immunoSEQ multiplex PCR, lists solely in-frame clones and lacks some. The sample carries around 180,000 clones, more than 80% recorded once. Germline V gene data show CDR1 as MNHEY and CDR2 as SVGAGI. Germline trimming cut 7 bases from V and 9 bases from J; bases unmatched to any gene: 6. This CDR3 comprises 14 residues. The data belong to a study of blood T cell repertoires in COVID-19. About the study: Specimens from acute and convalescent COVID-19 originated in the United States, Italy and Spain. From T cells, B-cell-depleted T cells, or PBMCs came the material, which was cDNA or gDNA.

The genes are TRBV6-5 and TRBJ1-6; 10 positions agree with TRBD1. The sequenced material came from peripheral blood. The TCR was taken from a human donor in a cohort sampled during active COVID-19. In nucleotides, the CDR3 is TGTGCCAGCACCTCCGGGACAGGGGTTTCACCCCTCCACTTT. It specifies CASTSGTGVSPLHF.